Sequencing of this TCR beta chain was carried out in a study of shared clonotypes between healthy human individuals. V was shortened by 4 bases and J by 10 bases, with 14 bases between the two germline ends. The germline CDR1 and CDR2 sequences are MNHEY and SVGAGI. CDR3 length equals 12 residues. The assay was immunoSEQ multiplex PCR, and TCRdb's table has in-frame clones only and misses some. This table holds 850,000 to 1,200,000 clones, around 74% found once. The material sequenced was memory CD4+ T cells sorted from blood. The subset: CD45RA-negative fraction. V usage is TRBV6-5 and J usage is TRBJ2-7; D uncertain. The source is a man between 18 and 35 years old in good health. The DNA of the CDR3 is TGTGCCAGCAGTTTTAGCTTTGCCACACAGTACTTC. Protein product: CASSFSFATQYF.